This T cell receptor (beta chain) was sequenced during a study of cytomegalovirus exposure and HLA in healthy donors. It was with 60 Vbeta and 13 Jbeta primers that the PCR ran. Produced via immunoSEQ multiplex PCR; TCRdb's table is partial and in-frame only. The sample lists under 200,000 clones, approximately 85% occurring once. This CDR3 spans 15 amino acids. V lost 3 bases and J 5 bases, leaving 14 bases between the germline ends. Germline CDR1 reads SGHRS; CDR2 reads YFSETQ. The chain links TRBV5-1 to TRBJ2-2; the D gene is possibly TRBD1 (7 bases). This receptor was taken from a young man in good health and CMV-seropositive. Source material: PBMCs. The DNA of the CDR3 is TGCGCCAGCAGCTCGGAGGGGGCAAGGACCGGGGAGCTGTTTTTT. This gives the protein CASSSEGARTGELFF. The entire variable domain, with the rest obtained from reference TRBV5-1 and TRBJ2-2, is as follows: KAGVTQTPRYLIKTRGQQVTLSCSPISGHRSVSWYQQTPGQGLQFLFEYFSETQRNKGNFPGRFSGRQFSNSRSEMNVSTLELGDSALYLCASSSEGARTGELFFGEGSRLTVL.